Listed here is a single TCR beta chain. This clone was seen at least ten times. The antigen it recognizes is unknown. Per-base qualities were not stored, and no clone one base away is much larger. The library was generated by PCR. For sequencing, an Illumina HiSeq 4000 was employed. High-throughput sequencing was used to profile the TCR beta-chain CDR3 region of each patient. The authors' pipeline ran thus. CDR3 differences across clinicopathological groups were used to build a classifier for discriminating distant-metastatic papillary thyroid cancer patients. The Shannon index was used to assess repertoire diversity, and the Morisita-Horn index was used to assess tumor-blood repertoire similarity. TCRdb trimmed public reads at Q25 via fastp, called clones via MiXCR and kept in-frame beta chains. The authors' filters were not applied to this entry. Within this sample are about 92,000 clones, with under 15% of them counted one time only. Clones ranked in the top ten supply 3% to 4.5% of the sample.

Per the germline V gene, LGHNA is the CDR1 and YNFKEQ is the CDR2. The germline V and J ends show losses of 4 bases and 4 bases respectively, and no gene match explains 2 bases of the junction. Its CDR3 holds 15 amino acids, cysteine through phenylalanine. Of the read, only the CDR3 DNA is kept; its 45 bases are in frame from base 1. None of the patients had been given any treatment before thyroid surgery. Using T-cell receptor beta sequencing, the researchers looked back retrospectively at clinical samples from patients, gathered between about 2011 and 2019. The data were taken from a study of metastatic and nonmetastatic thyroid tumors (dated by TCRdb to the early 2020s). For the wider study: Repertoires were compared across peripheral blood and tumor or nodule tissue samples from malignant and benign thyroid patients. Study-level results and caveats: TCR beta diversity was reported as significantly higher in malignant tumors than in benign nodules, in both blood and tumor samples.

This chain joins TRBV4-2 to TRBJ2-2; TRBD2 fits 11 bases in the junction. The sample was blood. This clonotype originated in a female donor with papillary thyroid cancer or a benign thyroid nodule (not recorded which). Some clones in this sample may be carry-over from other donors' samples. The CDR3 protein: CASSLGLAVTGELFF. The DNA reads as follows: TGTGCCAGCAGCCTGGGACTAGCGGTCACCGGGGAGCTGTTTTTT.